A selection of T cell receptor beta chains follows, all from one sample in a study of OX40 agonist ivuxolimab in advanced cancers. TCRdb keeps only in-frame clones here, not all; method: immunoSEQ multiplex PCR. The profile shows 35,000 to 45,000 clones, approximately 83% of them singletons. Sequencing was performed on CD4+ or CD8+ T cells sorted from blood, taken in a trial of the OX40 agonist ivuxolimab. These receptors originate from an adult with an advanced solid tumor such as melanoma, head and neck, liver or kidney cancer. CDR3s include the opening cysteine and the closing phenylalanine or tryptophan. The D gene is left open where the match is weak. Clone size is stated in some rows and not others, as once, few, many or a class when expanded.

TRBJ1-1	.	.	TRBV6-5	14	CASSYSAGWNEAFF	TGTGCCAGCAGTTACTCAGCAGGGTGGAATGAAGCTTTCTTT
TRBJ2-3	.	.	TRBV9	16	CASSGAGTPRADTQYF	TGTGCCAGCAGCGGCGCCGGGACCCCGAGGGCAGATACGCAGTATTTT
TRBJ2-3	.	TRBD2	TRBV5-1	19	CASSLTKETSGSDTDTQYF	TGCGCCAGCAGCTTAACAAAGGAGACTAGCGGGAGTGACACAGATACGCAGTATTTT
TRBJ2-7	.	TRBD2	TRBV5-4	15	CASRAGTSGSYEQYF	TGTGCCAGCAGAGCCGGGACTAGCGGCTCCTACGAGCAGTACTTC
TRBJ2-7	.	.	TRBV7-9	13	CASSFYSGDEQYF	TGTGCCAGCAGCTTTTATAGTGGAGACGAGCAGTACTTC
TRBJ1-5	.	.	TRBV19	15	CASSIGTNSNQPQHF	TGTGCCAGTAGTATTGGCACAAATAGCAATCAGCCCCAGCATTTT
TRBJ2-1	.	.	TRBV5-1	11	CASSLNNEQFF	TGCGCCAGCAGCTTAAACAATGAGCAGTTCTTC
TRBJ2-2	.	.	TRBV9	13	CASSVVSAGELFF	TGTGCCAGCAGCGTAGTATCGGCCGGGGAGCTGTTTTTT
TRBJ1-3	.	.	TRBV27	17	CASSPRGGPYSGNTIYF	TGTGCCAGCAGTCCCCGCGGGGGGCCTTACTCTGGAAACACCATATATTTT
TRBJ1-3	.	.	TRBV2	14	CASTDGASGNTIYF	TGTGCCAGCACCGACGGGGCCTCCGGAAACACCATATATTTT
TRBJ2-1	.	.	TRBV7-9	14	CASSYSLGGAEQFF	TGTGCCAGCAGCTATAGCCTCGGAGGTGCTGAGCAGTTCTTC
TRBJ2-1	.	.	TRBV2	13	CASSESVYNEQFF	TGTGCCAGCAGTGAATCGGTGTACAATGAGCAGTTCTTC
TRBJ2-3	.	TRBD2	TRBV2	16	CASSEGLAVNTDTQYF	TGTGCCAGCAGTGAAGGACTAGCAGTGAACACAGATACGCAGTATTTT
TRBJ2-3	.	.	TRBV5-4	16	CASSLRSDPSTDTQYF	TGTGCCAGCAGCTTAAGAAGCGACCCTAGCACAGATACGCAGTATTTT
TRBJ1-5	.	.	TRBV19	16	CASSIRGGNSNQPQHF	TGTGCCAGTAGTATAAGGGGAGGGAATAGCAATCAGCCCCAGCATTTT
TRBJ1-2	.	.	TRBV30	13	CAWSVGENYGYTF	TGTGCCTGGAGTGTAGGGGAGAACTATGGCTACACCTTC
TRBJ2-3	.	.	TRBV11-2	11	CASSETDTQYF	TGTGCCAGCAGCGAAACAGATACGCAGTATTTT
TRBJ1-1	.	.	TRBV5-4	13	CASSLGVNTEAFF	TGTGCCAGCAGCTTGGGAGTGAACACTGAAGCTTTCTTT
TRBJ2-1	few	.	TRBV27	16	CASSPSFGRSFNEQFF	TGTGCCAGCAGCCCATCTTTCGGGCGCTCTTTCAATGAGCAGTTCTTC
TRBJ1-6	once	.	TRBV6-5	14	CASSYTGQVSPLHF	TGTGCCAGCAGTTACACAGGGCAGGTTTCACCCCTCCACTTT
TRBJ2-1	.	TRBD2	TRBV6-5	15	CASSYSAGTDNEQFF	TGTGCCAGCAGTTACTCAGCGGGAACCGACAATGAGCAGTTCTTC
TRBJ2-7	.	TRBD2	TRBV9	15	CASSVVAGGPYEQYF	TGTGCCAGCAGCGTAGTCGCGGGGGGCCCCTACGAGCAGTACTTC
TRBJ1-6	.	.	TRBV9	15	CASSVGPGYNSPLHF	TGTGCCAGCAGCGTGGGGCCGGGTTATAATTCACCCCTCCACTTT
TRBJ1-6	.	TRBD1	TRBV2	15	CASSEGDRTNSPLHF	TGTGCCAGCAGTGAAGGGGACAGGACTAATTCACCCCTCCACTTT
TRBJ2-4	once	TRBD2	TRBV2	22	CASSESSWASGGVVRAKNIQYF	TGTGCCAGCAGTGAATCTTCCTGGGCTAGCGGGGGGGTGGTAAGGGCCAAAAACATTCAGTACTTC
TRBJ1-5	.	.	TRBV7-2	13	CASTAYGNQPQHF	TGTGCCAGCACAGCCTATGGCAATCAGCCCCAGCATTTT
TRBJ1-5	.	.	TRBV19	14	CASSGPIFGRPQHF	TGTGCCAGTAGCGGACCCATATTCGGGAGGCCCCAGCATTTT
TRBJ2-5	.	TRBD1	TRBV19	15	CASSIGDRVGETQYF	TGTGCCAGTAGTATCGGGGACAGGGTGGGGGAGACCCAGTACTTC
TRBJ1-2	once	.	TRBV11-1	14	CASSFPSGADGYTF	TGTGCCAGCAGCTTCCCCTCCGGAGCCGATGGCTACACCTTC
TRBJ2-5	.	TRBD2	TRBV6-5	14	CASSQGLARETQYF	TGTGCCAGCAGTCAGGGACTAGCGCGGGAGACCCAGTACTTC
TRBJ1-1	.	.	TRBV7-9	15	CASSLVRGTGTEAFF	TGTGCCAGCAGCTTAGTTCGGGGTACCGGCACTGAAGCTTTCTTT
TRBJ2-5	few	.	TRBV4-1	16	CASSPLYLDKDETQYF	TGCGCCAGCAGCCCCTTATACCTTGACAAAGACGAGACCCAGTACTTC
TRBJ2-1	.	TRBD1	TRBV19	15	CASSPTGGANNEQFF	TGTGCCAGTAGTCCCACAGGGGGCGCGAACAATGAGCAGTTCTTC
TRBJ2-7	.	TRBD1	TRBV7-9	15	CASSFLETGASEQYF	TGTGCCAGCAGCTTCTTGGAAACAGGGGCTAGCGAGCAGTACTTC
TRBJ1-3	.	.	TRBV6-1	14	CATGGPNSGNTIYF	TGTGCCACCGGAGGACCGAACTCTGGAAACACCATATATTTT
TRBJ2-5	few	.	TRBV5-1	14	CASSLYGGWETQYF	TGCGCCAGCAGCTTGTACGGGGGCTGGGAGACCCAGTACTTC
TRBJ1-1	.	.	TRBV6-5	13	CASNIHRGFEAFF	TGTGCCAGCAACATCCACCGAGGGTTTGAAGCTTTCTTT
TRBJ1-1	.	.	TRBV19	17	CASSTPWNVLGDTEAFF	TGTGCCAGTAGTACCCCGTGGAACGTTCTCGGGGACACTGAAGCTTTCTTT
TRBJ1-2	.	.	TRBV5-8	13	CASSLDRAGGYTF	TGTGCCAGCAGCTTGGACAGGGCCGGCGGCTACACCTTC
TRBJ1-2	.	.	TRBV7-2	14	CASSLLGQSYGYTF	TGTGCCAGCAGCTTACTAGGACAGAGCTATGGCTACACCTTC
TRBJ1-3	.	.	TRBV7-9	14	CASSALVPGNTIYF	TGTGCCAGCAGCGCCCTGGTACCTGGAAACACCATATATTTT
TRBJ1-5	.	.	TRBV10-3	15	CAISDPGRRDQPQHF	TGTGCCATCAGTGATCCGGGGCGGAGGGATCAGCCCCAGCATTTT
TRBJ1-1	few	.	TRBV18	14	CASSPGTDNTEAFF	TGTGCCAGCTCACCGGGGACGGATAACACTGAAGCTTTCTTT
TRBJ1-4	.	.	TRBV28	13	CASSTLTNEKLFF	TGTGCCAGCAGTACCCTCACTAATGAAAAACTGTTTTTT
TRBJ1-3	.	.	TRBV10-3	15	CAISESTVSGNTIYF	TGTGCCATCAGTGAGTCGACAGTCTCTGGAAACACCATATATTTT
TRBJ1-2	.	.	TRBV9	15	CASSSTLRGAGGYTF	TGTGCCAGCAGCTCCACGCTCCGGGGGGCCGGTGGCTACACCTTC
TRBJ1-4	.	TRBD1	TRBV19	14	CASRGTGNHEKLFF	TGTGCCAGTAGGGGGACAGGGAACCATGAAAAACTGTTTTTT
TRBJ2-7	once	.	TRBV5-1	14	CASSPEGTVYEQYF	TGCGCCAGCAGCCCGGAGGGCACGGTGTACGAGCAGTACTTC
TRBJ1-2	.	.	TRBV25-1	13	CASSLLANYGYTF	TGTGCCAGCAGTCTCTTGGCTAACTATGGCTACACCTTC
TRBJ2-7	few	.	TRBV5-6	13	CASSLGTTYEQYF	TGTGCCAGCAGCTTAGGCACCACCTACGAGCAGTACTTC
TRBJ2-3	.	TRBD2	TRBV14	16	CASSQGSSGSTDTQYF	TGTGCCAGCAGCCAAGGTTCTAGCGGGAGCACAGATACGCAGTATTTT
TRBJ2-2	.	TRBD2	TRBV4-3	18	CASSQDDLAGGNTGELFF	TGCGCCAGCAGCCAAGATGACCTAGCGGGGGGGAACACCGGGGAGCTGTTTTTT